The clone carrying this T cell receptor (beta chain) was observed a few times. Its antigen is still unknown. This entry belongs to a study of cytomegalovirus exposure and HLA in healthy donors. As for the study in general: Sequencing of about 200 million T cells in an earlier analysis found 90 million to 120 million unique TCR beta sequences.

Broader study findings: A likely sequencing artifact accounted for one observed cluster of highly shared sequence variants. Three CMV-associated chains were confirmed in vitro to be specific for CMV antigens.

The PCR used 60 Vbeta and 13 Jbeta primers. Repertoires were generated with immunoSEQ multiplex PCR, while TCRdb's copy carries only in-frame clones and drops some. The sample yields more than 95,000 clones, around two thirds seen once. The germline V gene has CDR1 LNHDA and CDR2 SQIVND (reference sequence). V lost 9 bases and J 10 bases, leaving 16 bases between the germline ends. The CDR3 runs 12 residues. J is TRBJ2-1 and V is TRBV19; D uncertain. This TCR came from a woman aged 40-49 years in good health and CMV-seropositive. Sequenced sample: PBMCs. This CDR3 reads CASAQGVREQFF. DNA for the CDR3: TGTGCCAGCGCGCAAGGCGTGCGGGAGCAGTTCTTC.